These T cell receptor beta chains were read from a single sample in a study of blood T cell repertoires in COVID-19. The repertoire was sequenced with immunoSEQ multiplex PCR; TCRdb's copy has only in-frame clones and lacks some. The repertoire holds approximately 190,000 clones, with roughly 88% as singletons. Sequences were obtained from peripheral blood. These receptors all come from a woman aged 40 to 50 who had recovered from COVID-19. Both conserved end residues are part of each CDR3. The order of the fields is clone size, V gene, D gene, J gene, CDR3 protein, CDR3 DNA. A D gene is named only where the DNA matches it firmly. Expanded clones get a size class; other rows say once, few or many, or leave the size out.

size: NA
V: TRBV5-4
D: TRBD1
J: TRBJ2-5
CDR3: CASSLTHGTGEETQYF
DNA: TGTGCCAGCAGCTTGACCCACGGGACAGGGGAGGAGACCCAGTACTTC

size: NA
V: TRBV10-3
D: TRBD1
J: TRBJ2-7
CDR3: CAISQGAGEQYF
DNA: TGTGCCATCAGTCAGGGGGCTGGCGAGCAGTACTTC

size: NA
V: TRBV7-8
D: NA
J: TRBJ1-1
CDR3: CASSFEGMNTEAFF
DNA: TGTGCCAGCAGCTTCGAGGGTATGAACACTGAAGCTTTCTTT

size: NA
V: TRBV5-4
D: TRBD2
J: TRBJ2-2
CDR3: CASSKGLAGSVDTGELFF
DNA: TGTGCCAGCAGCAAGGGACTAGCGGGATCAGTGGACACCGGGGAGCTGTTTTTT

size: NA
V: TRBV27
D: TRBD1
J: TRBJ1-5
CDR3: CASSSGQGAKSNQPQHF
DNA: TGTGCCAGCAGTTCGGGACAGGGGGCAAAGAGCAATCAGCCCCAGCATTTT

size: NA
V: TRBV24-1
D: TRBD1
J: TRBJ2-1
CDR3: CATSGRTGGNEQFF
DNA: TGTGCCACCAGTGGCAGGACAGGGGGCAATGAGCAGTTCTTC

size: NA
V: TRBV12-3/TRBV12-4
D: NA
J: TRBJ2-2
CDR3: CASTPSNTGELFF
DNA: TGTGCCAGCACCCCTTCCAACACCGGGGAGCTGTTTTTT

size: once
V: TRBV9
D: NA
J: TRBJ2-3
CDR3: CASTGGKRTFTDTQYF
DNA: TGTGCCAGCACCGGAGGAAAACGGACCTTCACAGATACGCAGTATTTT

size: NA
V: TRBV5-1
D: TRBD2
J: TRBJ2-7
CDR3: CASSMTSGSTYEQYF
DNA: TGCGCCAGCAGCATGACTAGCGGGAGTACCTACGAGCAGTACTTC

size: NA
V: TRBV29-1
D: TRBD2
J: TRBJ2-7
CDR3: CSGISGSHEQYF
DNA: TGCAGCGGAATTAGCGGGAGCCACGAGCAGTACTTC

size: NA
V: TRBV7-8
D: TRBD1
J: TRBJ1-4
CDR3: CASSFGARTGGEKLFF
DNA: TGTGCCAGCAGCTTTGGGGCTCGGACAGGGGGTGAAAAACTGTTTTTT

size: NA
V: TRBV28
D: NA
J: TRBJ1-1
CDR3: CASSYSVTEAFF
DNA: TGTGCCAGCAGTTATAGTGTGACTGAAGCTTTCTTT

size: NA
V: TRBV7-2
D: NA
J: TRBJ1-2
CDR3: CASSLSPGDYGYTF
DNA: TGTGCCAGCAGCTTAAGCCCGGGGGACTATGGCTACACCTTC

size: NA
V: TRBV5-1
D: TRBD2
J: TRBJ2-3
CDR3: CASSRGTSGSTDTQYF
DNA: TGCGCCAGCAGCAGGGGGACTAGCGGTAGCACAGATACGCAGTATTTT

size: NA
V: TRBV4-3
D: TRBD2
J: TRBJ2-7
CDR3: CASSQSLTSSYEQYF
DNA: TGCGCCAGCAGCCAGAGTTTGACTAGCAGCTACGAGCAGTACTTC

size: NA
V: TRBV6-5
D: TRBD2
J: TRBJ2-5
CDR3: CASSLSGNQETQYF
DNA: TGTGCCAGCAGCCTTAGCGGGAATCAAGAGACCCAGTACTTC

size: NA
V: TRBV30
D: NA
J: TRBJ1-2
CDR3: CAWTRRTRGRGYTF
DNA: TGTGCCTGGACCAGAAGGACCCGGGGTAGGGGCTACACCTTC

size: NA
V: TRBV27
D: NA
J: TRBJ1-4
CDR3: CASSSLGEAAHEKLFF
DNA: TGTGCCAGCAGTTCCCTCGGGGAGGCCGCTCATGAAAAACTGTTTTTT

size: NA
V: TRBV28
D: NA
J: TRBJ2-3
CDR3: CASSLSADTQYF
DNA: TGTGCCAGCAGTTTATCCGCAGATACGCAGTATTTT

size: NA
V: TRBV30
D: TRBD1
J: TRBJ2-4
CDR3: CAWRGQTGLAKNIQYF
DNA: TGTGCCTGGAGAGGTCAGACAGGGCTAGCCAAAAACATTCAGTACTTC

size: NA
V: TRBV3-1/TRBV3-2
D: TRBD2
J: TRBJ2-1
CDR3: CASSQVSGSNNEQFF
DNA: TGTGCCAGCAGCCAAGTTAGCGGGAGTAACAATGAGCAGTTCTTC

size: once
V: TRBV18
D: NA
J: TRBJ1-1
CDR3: CASSPPGESNQEAFF
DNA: TGTGCCAGCTCACCACCGGGAGAATCTAACCAGGAAGCTTTCTTT

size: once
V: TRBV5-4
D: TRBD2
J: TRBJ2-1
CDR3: CASSAASGRAYNEQFF
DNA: TGTGCCAGCAGCGCCGCTAGCGGGAGGGCCTACAATGAGCAGTTCTTC

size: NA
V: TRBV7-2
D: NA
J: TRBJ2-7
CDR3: CASSPWAGLIPSYEQYF
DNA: TGTGCCAGCAGCCCTTGGGCAGGACTAATTCCATCCTACGAGCAGTACTTC

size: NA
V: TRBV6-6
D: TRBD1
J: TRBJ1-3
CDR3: CASSQGQGAYTIYF
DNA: TGTGCCAGCAGCCAGGGGCAGGGGGCATACACCATATATTTT

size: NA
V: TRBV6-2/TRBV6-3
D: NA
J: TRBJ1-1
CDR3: CASSLGQTAFF
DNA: TGTGCCAGCAGCCTGGGACAAACGGCTTTCTTT

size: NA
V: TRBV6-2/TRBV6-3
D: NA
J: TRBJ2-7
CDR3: CASSRQGLSYEQYF
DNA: TGTGCCAGCAGTCGACAGGGACTCTCCTACGAGCAGTACTTC

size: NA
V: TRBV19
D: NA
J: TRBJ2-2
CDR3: CASSPTGNTGELFF
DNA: TGTGCCAGTAGCCCGACAGGGAACACCGGGGAGCTGTTTTTT

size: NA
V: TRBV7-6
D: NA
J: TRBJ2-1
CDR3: CASSLALFAGPSYNEQFF
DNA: TGTGCCAGCAGCTTAGCTCTTTTCGCGGGGCCCTCCTACAATGAGCAGTTCTTC

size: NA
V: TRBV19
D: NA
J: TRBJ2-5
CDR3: CASSIGGQETQYF
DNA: TGTGCCAGTAGTATCGGAGGGCAAGAGACCCAGTACTTC

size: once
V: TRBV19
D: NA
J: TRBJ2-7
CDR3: CASSIRTRSSYEQYF
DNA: TGTGCCAGTAGTATAAGGACTCGAAGCTCCTACGAGCAGTACTTC

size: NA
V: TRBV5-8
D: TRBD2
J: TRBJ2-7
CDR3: CASSFIPITSGSSPYEQYF
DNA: TGTGCCAGCAGCTTCATACCAATCACTAGCGGGAGTTCTCCCTACGAGCAGTACTTC

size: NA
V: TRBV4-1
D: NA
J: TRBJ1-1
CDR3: CASSQGRDTLPYTEAFF
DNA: TGCGCCAGCAGCCAAGGCCGGGACACACTGCCGTACACTGAAGCTTTCTTT

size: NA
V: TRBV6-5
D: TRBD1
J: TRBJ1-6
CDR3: CASSSQWDSRSPLHF
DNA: TGTGCCAGCAGTTCGCAGTGGGACAGTCGCTCACCCCTCCACTTT

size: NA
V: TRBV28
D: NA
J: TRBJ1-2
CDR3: CATIQGNGYTF
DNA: TGTGCCACCATTCAGGGAAATGGCTACACCTTC

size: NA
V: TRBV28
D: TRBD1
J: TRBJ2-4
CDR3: CASHPGGVGKNIQYF
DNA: TGTGCCAGTCACCCAGGGGGTGTGGGCAAAAACATTCAGTACTTC

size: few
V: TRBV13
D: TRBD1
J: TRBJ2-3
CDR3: CASNTRGGSHTQYF
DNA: TGTGCCAGCAACACAAGAGGGGGCAGTCATACGCAGTATTTT

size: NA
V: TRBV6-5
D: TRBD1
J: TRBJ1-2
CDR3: CASSYARGAYGYTF
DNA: TGTGCCAGCAGTTACGCCAGGGGGGCCTATGGCTACACCTTC

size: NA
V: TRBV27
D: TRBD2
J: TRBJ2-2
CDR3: CATCWTSGNTGELFF
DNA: TGTGCCACCTGTTGGACTAGCGGAAACACCGGGGAGCTGTTTTTT

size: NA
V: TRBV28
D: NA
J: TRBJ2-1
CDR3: CASSLLAGNEQFF
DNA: TGTGCCAGCAGTTTACTGGCGGGCAATGAGCAGTTCTTC

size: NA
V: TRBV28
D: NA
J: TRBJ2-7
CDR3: CASSLWQGFTYEQYF
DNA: TGTGCCAGCAGTTTATGGCAGGGATTCACCTACGAGCAGTACTTC

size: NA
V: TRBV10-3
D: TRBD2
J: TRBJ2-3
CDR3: CATRGTSGRTDTQYF
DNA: TGTGCCACCCGCGGGACTAGCGGGAGAACAGATACGCAGTATTTT

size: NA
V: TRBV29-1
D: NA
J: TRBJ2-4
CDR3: CSAGGNPRNIQYF
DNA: TGCAGCGCTGGGGGGAACCCCAGAAACATTCAGTACTTC

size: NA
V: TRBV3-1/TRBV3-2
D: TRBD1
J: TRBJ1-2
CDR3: CASSQEDRGRDGYTF
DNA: TGTGCCAGCAGCCAAGAGGACAGGGGGCGGGATGGCTACACCTTC

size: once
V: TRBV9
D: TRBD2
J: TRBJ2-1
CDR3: CASSTGPGTSGRRDEQFF
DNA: TGTGCCAGCAGCACGGGGCCGGGGACTAGCGGGAGGCGGGATGAGCAGTTCTTC

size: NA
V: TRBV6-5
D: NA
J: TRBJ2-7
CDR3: CASSYSLDSSYEQYF
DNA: TGTGCCAGCAGTTACAGCCTGGACAGCTCCTACGAGCAGTACTTC

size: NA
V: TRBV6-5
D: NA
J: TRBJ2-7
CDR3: CASRRDFSSYEQYF
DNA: TGTGCCAGCAGACGGGACTTCAGCTCCTACGAGCAGTACTTC

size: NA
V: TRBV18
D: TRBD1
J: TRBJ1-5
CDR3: CASSPGGTGNSNQPQHF
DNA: TGTGCCAGCTCACCAGGCGGGACAGGGAATAGCAATCAGCCCCAGCATTTT

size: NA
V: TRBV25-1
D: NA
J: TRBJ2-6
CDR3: CASSETAGANVLTF
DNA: TGTGCCAGCAGCGAGACAGCTGGGGCCAACGTCCTGACTTTC

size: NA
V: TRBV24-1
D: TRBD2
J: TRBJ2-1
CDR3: CATSDSKREVHNEQFF
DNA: TGTGCCACCAGTGATTCCAAGCGGGAGGTCCACAATGAGCAGTTCTTC

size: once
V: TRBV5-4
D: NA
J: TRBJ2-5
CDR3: CASSSQVEQETQYF
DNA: TGTGCCAGCAGCTCCCAGGTAGAACAAGAGACCCAGTACTTC

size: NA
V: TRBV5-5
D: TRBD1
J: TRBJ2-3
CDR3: CASRTGQGPDTQYF
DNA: TGTGCCAGCAGGACGGGACAGGGTCCAGATACGCAGTATTTT